A selection of T cell receptor beta chains follows, all from one sample in a study of tumor-infiltrating lymphocytes in primary liver carcinoma. TCRdb re-analysed the multiplex PCR reads in MiXCR, keeping a single row per CDR3 protein. The data hold roughly 57,000 distinct CDR3 sequences, with 55% to 75% observed a single time. The sample comprised liver tumor tissue from sampling region 2. The receptors shown here come from a middle-aged man with primary liver carcinoma and hepatitis B virus infection. The CDR3 runs from the conserved cysteine through the conserved F or W. Each record gives: J gene, clone size, CDR3 length, V gene, CDR3 protein. Some rows have no size entry. The others give once, few or many, or a class for an expanded clone.

TRBJ2-5	NA	15	TRBV11-2	CASSQTPGGKQTQYF
TRBJ1-1	NA	13	TRBV11-1	CASSLAGYIEAIF
TRBJ2-1	NA	13	TRBV4-1	CASSQDRYSSQFF
TRBJ2-1	NA	14	TRBV11-2	CASSLCRLASEQFF
TRBJ2-2	NA	15	TRBV2	CASSVASGVTGELFF
TRBJ2-1	NA	16	TRBV13	CVSSLGDLGRGNEQFF
TRBJ2-5	NA	14	TRBV5-5	CGSSPSGRPETQYF
TRBJ2-7	NA	12	TRBV20-1	CSARYLSYGQYF
TRBJ1-1	once	12	TRBV29-1	CSVESWVTEAFF
TRBJ2-6	NA	15	TRBV29-1	CSVGGADHGASVLTF
TRBJ2-2	NA	13	TRBV28	CASGDRNTGKLFF
TRBJ2-7	many	14	TRBV28	CASSPLAGVYEQYF
TRBJ1-1	NA	15	TRBV6-5	CASSYSTGTWTEAFF
TRBJ1-2	NA	13	TRBV4-1	CASQGDRNYGYTF
TRBJ2-7	few	12	TRBV11-1	CASRGLSYEQYF
TRBJ2-7	NA	16	TRBV3-1	CASSHFAGANSYEQYF
TRBJ2-7	NA	15	TRBV19	CASRSQAGSSYEQYF
TRBJ1-1	NA	12	TRBV11-2	CASSHPTPEAFF
TRBJ2-1	NA	15	TRBV11-2	CAGNRVANSYNEQFF
TRBJ2-7	NA	16	TRBV6-5	CASSYSLGGEAYKQYF
TRBJ1-5	NA	15	TRBV12-3/TRBV12-4	CASSFGQGCNQPQHF
TRBJ2-3	few	13	TRBV7-9	CASNPNSGDTLYF
TRBJ2-1	NA	14	TRBV6-1	CARWSGRAINERFF
TRBJ1-1	NA	16	TRBV6-5	CASSYTVGGMNTEAFF
TRBJ2-1	NA	19	TRBV4-3	CASSQLPHQDVVHYYEQSF
TRBJ2-5	medium-sized	13	TRBV11-2	CASSFNSQETQYF
TRBJ2-1	medium-sized	11	TRBV6-5	CAIGRGTSEFF
TRBJ2-3	once	12	TRBV11-2	CASSLGIDTQYF
TRBJ1-1	NA	16	TRBV11-2	CASSPSRGLANTEAIF
TRBJ2-3	NA	12	TRBV5-1	CARSLASDTQYF
TRBJ1-6	NA	19	TRBV6-6	CASSYPRGHGRHYNSPLHF
TRBJ2-1	NA	15	TRBV11-2	CASSSRRGVKDEQFF
TRBJ2-3	once	16	TRBV28	CARSLGTTGVTDTQYF
TRBJ1-3	NA	15	TRBV6-2/TRBV6-3	CASSYSGPWLDTKYF
TRBJ2-1	NA	15	TRBV11-2	CASSSGTGAKDEHFF
TRBJ2-7	few	15	TRBV19	CASSPGLAASYEQYF
TRBJ2-1	few	15	TRBV7-3	CASSSTQSSYNEQFF
TRBJ1-1	few	11	TRBV18	CASSPGQGTFF
TRBJ1-6	NA	15	TRBV25-1	CAIRELDPYNSPLHF
TRBJ1-3	NA	19	TRBV10-3	CVISESGIPFKGEGNTIYF
TRBJ2-5	once	14	TRBV7-9	CVSSSTTWGETQYF
TRBJ2-2	NA	19	TRBV6-1	CASSEYPPLAGASTGELFF
TRBJ1-2	NA	16	TRBV4-1	CASSQEGWGSIGGYTF
TRBJ2-3	many	14	TRBV30	CARRAAGPTDTQYF
TRBJ2-1	NA	13	TRBV11-3	CTSSLNRGTEQFF
TRBJ2-7	NA	12	TRBV30	CAWSVRDNEQYF
TRBJ2-3	many	12	TRBV2	CASKRVADTQYF
TRBJ2-1	NA	19	TRBV11-2	CASSLDVRFSGTPYNEQFF
TRBJ2-1	NA	13	TRBV10-3	CTICGVSDNEQFF
TRBJ2-5	NA	16	TRBV25-1	CASSRLAGDQEETQYF
TRBJ2-5	NA	13	TRBV4-3	CASSQVGGETQYF
TRBJ1-1	NA	14	TRBV6-1	CASRRQGAVTEALF
TRBJ2-1	NA	14	TRBV6-6	CASGSIRSYNEQFF
TRBJ2-7	NA	14	TRBV6-5	CARSTGTTRYEQYF
TRBJ2-7	few	14	TRBV6-1	CASDSGILSHEQYF
TRBJ2-5	NA	12	TRBV5-4	CTSGFSSRIQYF
TRBJ2-1	few	18	TRBV5-5	CASSLYVLIGQGSNEQFF
TRBJ1-2	NA	14	TRBV4-1	CATSQGDRNYGHTF
TRBJ2-3	NA	14	TRBV6-6	CASSRDRETDTQYF
TRBJ1-1	NA	13	TRBV20-1	CGAKITQNTEAFF